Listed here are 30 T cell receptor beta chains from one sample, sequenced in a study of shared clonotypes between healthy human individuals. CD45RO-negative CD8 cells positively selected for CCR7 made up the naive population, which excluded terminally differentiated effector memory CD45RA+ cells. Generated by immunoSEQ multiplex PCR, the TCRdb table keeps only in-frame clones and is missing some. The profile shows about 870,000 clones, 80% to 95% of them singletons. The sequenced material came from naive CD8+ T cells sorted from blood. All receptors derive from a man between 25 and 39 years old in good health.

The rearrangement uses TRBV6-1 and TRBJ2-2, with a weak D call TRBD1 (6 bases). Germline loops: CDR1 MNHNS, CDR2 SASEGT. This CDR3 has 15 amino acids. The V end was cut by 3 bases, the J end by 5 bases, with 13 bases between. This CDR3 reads CASSEGTGQTGELFF. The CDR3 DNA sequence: TGTGCCAGCAGTGAGGGAACAGGGCAGACCGGGGAGCTGTTTTTT.

The CDR3 is CASCRDPRTDTQYF. The CDR3 DNA reads TGTGCCAGCTGCCGGGACCCGCGGACAGATACGCAGTATTTT. The chain links TRBV27 to TRBJ2-3; tentatively, D is TRBD1 or TRBD2 (5 bases each). Between the trimmed V and J ends, which lost 8 bases and 3 bases, there was a span of 15 bases. This CDR3 spans 14 amino acids. Germline-derived CDR1 and CDR2 are MNHEY and SMNVEV (reference sequence).

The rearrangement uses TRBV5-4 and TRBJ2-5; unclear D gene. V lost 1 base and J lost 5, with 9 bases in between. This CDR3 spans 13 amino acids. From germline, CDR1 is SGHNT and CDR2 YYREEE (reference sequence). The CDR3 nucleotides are TGTGCCAGCAGCTTGCCCTATTATGAGACCCAGTACTTC. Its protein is CASSLPYYETQYF.

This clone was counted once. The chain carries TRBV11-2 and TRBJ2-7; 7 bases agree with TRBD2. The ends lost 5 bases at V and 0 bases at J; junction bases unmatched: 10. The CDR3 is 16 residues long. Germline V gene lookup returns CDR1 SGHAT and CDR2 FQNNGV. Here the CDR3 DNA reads TGTGCCAGCAGCCCCCCCGTAGCGGGTCTCTCCTACGAGCAGTACTTC. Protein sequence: CASSPPVAGLSYEQYF. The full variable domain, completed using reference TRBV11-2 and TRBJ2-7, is EAGVAQSPRYKIIEKRQSVAFWCNPISGHATLYWYQQILGQGPKLLIQFQNNGVVDDSQLPKDRFSAERLKGVDSTLKIQPAKLEDSAVYLCASSPPVAGLSYEQYFGPGTRLTVT.

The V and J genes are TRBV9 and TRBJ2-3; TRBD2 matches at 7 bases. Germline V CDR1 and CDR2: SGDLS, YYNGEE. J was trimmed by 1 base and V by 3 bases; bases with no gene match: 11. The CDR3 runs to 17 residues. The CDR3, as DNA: TGTGCCAGCAGCGAACGGGTTGGACTAGGACGCACAGATACGCAGTATTTT. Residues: CASSERVGLGRTDTQYF.

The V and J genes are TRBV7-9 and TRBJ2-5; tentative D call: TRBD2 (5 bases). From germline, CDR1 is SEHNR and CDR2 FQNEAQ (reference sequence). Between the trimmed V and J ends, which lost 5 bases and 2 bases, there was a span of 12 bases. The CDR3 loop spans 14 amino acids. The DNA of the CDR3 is TGTGCCAGCAGCCCGCCGAGGGTGCAAGAGACCCAGTACTTC. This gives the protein CASSPPRVQETQYF.

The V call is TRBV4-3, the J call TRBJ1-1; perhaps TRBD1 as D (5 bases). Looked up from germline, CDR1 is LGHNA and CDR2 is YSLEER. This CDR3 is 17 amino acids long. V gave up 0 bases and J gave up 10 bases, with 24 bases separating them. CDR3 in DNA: TGCGCCAGCAGCCAAGAGTCTAACAGGTGGTCGGGAAGTACAGCTTTCTTT. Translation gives CASSQESNRWSGSTAFF.

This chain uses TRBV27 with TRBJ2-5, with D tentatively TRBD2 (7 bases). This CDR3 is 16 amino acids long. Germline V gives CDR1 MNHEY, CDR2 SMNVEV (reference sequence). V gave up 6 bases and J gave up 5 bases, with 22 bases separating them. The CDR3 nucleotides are TGTGCCAGCAGCACCAGGGGAGGGAGTTTGAGGGAGACCCAGTACTTC. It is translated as CASSTRGGSLRETQYF.

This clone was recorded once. The CDR3 spells CASSSRLISYNEQFF. For the CDR3, the DNA is TGTGCCAGCAGCTCCAGACTGATCTCCTACAATGAGCAGTTCTTC. This chain joins TRBV11-2 and TRBJ2-1; D call uncertain. This CDR3 is built from 15 residues. The germline V gene encodes CDR1 SGHAT and CDR2 FQNNGV. The germline V and J ends were trimmed by 4 bases and 0 bases, with 10 bases remaining between them.

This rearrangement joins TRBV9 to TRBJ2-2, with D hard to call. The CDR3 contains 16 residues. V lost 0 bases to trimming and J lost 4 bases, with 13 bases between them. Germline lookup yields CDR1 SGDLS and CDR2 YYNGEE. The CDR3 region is CASSVALDRPTGELFF. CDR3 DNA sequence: TGTGCCAGCAGCGTAGCGTTGGATCGCCCCACCGGGGAGCTGTTTTTT.

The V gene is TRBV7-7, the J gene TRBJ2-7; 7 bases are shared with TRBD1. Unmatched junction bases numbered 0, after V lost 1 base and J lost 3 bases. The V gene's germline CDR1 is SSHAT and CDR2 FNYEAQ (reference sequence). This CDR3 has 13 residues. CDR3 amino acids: CASSLGDSYEQYF. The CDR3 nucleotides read TGTGCCAGCAGCTTAGGGGACAGCTACGAGCAGTACTTC.

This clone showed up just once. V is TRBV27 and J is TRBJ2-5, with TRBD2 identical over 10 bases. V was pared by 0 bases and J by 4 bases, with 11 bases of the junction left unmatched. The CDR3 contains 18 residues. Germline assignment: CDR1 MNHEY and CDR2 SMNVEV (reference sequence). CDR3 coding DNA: TGTGCCAGCAGTTTATCGCCCCGACTAGCGGGTCCCATAGAGACCCAGTACTTC. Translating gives CASSLSPRLAGPIETQYF.

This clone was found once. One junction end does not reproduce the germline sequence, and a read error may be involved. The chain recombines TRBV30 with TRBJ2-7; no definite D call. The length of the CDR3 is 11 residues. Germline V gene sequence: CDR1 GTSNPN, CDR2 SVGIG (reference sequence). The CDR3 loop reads CAWSSGSWPLF. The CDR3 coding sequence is TGTGCCTGGAGTTCGGGTAGCTGGCCGCTTTTC.

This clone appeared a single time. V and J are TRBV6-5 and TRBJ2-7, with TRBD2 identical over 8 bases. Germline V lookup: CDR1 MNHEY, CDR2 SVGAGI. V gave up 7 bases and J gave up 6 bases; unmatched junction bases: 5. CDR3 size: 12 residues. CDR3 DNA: TGTGCCAGCACCCGGGGGGGGAGCGAGCAGTACTTC. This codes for CASTRGGSEQYF.

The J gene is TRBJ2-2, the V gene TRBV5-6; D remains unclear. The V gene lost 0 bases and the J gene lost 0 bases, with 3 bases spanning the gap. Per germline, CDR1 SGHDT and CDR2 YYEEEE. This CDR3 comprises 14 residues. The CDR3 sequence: CASSLGANTGELFF. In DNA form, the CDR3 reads TGTGCCAGCAGCTTGGGCGCGAACACCGGGGAGCTGTTTTTT.

Here the CDR3 DNA reads TGTGCCAGCAGTTTAGGTACGGGGTTACAAGAGACCCAGTACTTC. Residues: CASSLGTGLQETQYF. The chain is built from TRBV27 and TRBJ2-5; possible D gene TRBD2, 5 bases. The CDR3 consists of 15 residues. Deletions cut 2 bases from V and 2 bases from J, with 12 bases between. Per the germline V gene, CDR1 is MNHEY and CDR2 is SMNVEV (reference sequence).

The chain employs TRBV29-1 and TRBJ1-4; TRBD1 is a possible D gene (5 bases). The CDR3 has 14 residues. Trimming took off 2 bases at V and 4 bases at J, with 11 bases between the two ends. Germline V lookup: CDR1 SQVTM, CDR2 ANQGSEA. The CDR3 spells CSVEWAGGNEKLFF. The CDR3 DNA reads TGCAGCGTTGAATGGGCCGGGGGTAATGAAAAACTGTTTTTT.

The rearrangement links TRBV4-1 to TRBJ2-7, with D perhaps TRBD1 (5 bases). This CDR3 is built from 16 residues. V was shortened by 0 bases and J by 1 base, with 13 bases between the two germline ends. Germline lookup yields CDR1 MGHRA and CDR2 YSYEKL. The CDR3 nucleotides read TGCGCCAGCAGCCAAGATCCCACAGGAAATTCCTACGAGCAGTACTTC. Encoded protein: CASSQDPTGNSYEQYF.

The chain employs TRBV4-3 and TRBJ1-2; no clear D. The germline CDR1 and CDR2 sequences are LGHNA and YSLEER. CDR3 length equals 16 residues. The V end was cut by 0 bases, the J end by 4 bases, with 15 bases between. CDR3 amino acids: CASSQDRSGQSYGYTF. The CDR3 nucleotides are TGCGCCAGCAGCCAAGATCGGTCGGGTCAGAGCTATGGCTACACCTTC.

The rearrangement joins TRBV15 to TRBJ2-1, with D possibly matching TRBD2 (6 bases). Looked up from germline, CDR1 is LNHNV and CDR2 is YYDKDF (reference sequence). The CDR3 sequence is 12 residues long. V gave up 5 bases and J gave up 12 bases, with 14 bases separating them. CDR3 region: CATSGGLKGQFF. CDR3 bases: TGTGCCACCAGCGGGGGACTCAAAGGGCAGTTCTTC.

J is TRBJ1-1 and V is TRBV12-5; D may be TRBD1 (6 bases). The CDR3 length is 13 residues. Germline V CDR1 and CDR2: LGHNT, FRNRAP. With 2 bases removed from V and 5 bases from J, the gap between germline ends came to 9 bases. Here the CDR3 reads CASGLWGLTEAFF. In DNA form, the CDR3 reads TGTGCTAGTGGTTTGTGGGGGCTAACTGAAGCTTTCTTT.

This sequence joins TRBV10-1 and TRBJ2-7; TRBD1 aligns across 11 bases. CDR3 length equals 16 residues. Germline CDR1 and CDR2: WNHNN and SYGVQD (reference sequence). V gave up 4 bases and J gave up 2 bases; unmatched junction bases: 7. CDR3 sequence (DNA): TGCGCCAGCAGTGTAATCGGGACAGGGGGAACCTACGAGCAGTACTTC. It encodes CASSVIGTGGTYEQYF.

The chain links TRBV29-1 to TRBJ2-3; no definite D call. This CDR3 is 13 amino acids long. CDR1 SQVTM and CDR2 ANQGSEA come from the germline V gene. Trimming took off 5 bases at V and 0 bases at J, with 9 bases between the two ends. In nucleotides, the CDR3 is TGCAGCGTTATCGGATCTAGCACAGATACGCAGTATTTT. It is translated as CSVIGSSTDTQYF.

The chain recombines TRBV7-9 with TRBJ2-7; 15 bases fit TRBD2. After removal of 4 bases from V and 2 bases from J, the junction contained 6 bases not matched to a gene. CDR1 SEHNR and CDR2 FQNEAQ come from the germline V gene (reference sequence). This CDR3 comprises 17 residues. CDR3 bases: TGTGCCAGCAGCTCTGGAGGACTAGCGGGAGGGGCCTACGAGCAGTACTTC. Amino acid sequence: CASSSGGLAGGAYEQYF. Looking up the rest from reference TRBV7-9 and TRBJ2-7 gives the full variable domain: DTGVSQNPRHKITKRGQNVTFRCDPISEHNRLYWYRQTLGQGPEFLTYFQNEAQLEKSRLLSDRFSAERPKGSFSTLEIQRTEQGDSAMYLCASSSGGLAGGAYEQYFGPGTRLTVT.

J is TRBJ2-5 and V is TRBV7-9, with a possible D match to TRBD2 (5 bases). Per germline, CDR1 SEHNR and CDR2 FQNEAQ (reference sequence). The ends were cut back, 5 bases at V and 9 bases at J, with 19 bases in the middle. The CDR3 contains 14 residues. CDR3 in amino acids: CASSPGSSREAQYF. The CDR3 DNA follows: TGTGCCAGCAGCCCTGGGAGCAGCCGCGAGGCCCAGTACTTC.

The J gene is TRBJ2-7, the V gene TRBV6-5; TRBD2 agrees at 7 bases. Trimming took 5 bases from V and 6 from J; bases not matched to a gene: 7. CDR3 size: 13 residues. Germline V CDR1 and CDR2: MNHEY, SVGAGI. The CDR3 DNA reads TGTGCCAGCAGTCGGGGGACTACCTTCGAGCAGTACTTC. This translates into CASSRGTTFEQYF.

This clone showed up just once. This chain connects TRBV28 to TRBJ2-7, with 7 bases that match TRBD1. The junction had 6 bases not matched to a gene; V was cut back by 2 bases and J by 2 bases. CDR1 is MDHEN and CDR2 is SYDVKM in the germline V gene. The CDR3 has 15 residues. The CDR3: CASSLRRDSPYEQYF. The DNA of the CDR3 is TGTGCCAGCAGTTTAAGACGGGACAGCCCCTACGAGCAGTACTTC.

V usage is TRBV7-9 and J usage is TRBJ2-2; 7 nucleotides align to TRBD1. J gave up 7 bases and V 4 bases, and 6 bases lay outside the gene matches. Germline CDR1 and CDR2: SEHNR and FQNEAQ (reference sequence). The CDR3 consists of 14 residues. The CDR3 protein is CASSSPTGLGELFF. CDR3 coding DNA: TGTGCCAGCAGCTCACCGACAGGGCTCGGGGAGCTGTTTTTT.

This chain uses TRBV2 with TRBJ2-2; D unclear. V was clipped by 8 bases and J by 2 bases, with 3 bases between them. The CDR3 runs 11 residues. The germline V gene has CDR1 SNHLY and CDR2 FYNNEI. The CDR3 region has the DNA TGTGCCAGCGTAAACACCGGGGAGCTGTTTTTT. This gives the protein CASVNTGELFF.

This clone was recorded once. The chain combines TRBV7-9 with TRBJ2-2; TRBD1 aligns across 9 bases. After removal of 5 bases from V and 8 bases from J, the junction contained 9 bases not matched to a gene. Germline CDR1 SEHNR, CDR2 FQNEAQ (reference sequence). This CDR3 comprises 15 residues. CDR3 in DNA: TGTGCCAGCAGCCCCGGGACAGGGTACCCGGGGGAGCTGTTTTTT. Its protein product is CASSPGTGYPGELFF. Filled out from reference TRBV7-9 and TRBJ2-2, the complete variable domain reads DTGVSQNPRHKITKRGQNVTFRCDPISEHNRLYWYRQTLGQGPEFLTYFQNEAQLEKSRLLSDRFSAERPKGSFSTLEIQRTEQGDSAMYLCASSPGTGYPGELFFGEGSRLTVL.